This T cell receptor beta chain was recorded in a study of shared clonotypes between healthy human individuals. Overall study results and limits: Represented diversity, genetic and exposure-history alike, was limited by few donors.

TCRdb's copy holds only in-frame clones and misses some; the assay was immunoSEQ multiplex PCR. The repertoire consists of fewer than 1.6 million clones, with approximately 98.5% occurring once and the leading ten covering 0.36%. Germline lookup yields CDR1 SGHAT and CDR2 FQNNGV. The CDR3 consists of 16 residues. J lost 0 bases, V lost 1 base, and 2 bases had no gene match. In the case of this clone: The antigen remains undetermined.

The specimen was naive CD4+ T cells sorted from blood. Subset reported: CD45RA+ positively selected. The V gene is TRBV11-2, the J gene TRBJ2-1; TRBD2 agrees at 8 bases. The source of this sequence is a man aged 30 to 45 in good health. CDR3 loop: CASSLGGTSSYNEQFF. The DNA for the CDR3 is TGTGCCAGCAGCTTAGGGGGGACTAGCTCCTACAATGAGCAGTTCTTC.